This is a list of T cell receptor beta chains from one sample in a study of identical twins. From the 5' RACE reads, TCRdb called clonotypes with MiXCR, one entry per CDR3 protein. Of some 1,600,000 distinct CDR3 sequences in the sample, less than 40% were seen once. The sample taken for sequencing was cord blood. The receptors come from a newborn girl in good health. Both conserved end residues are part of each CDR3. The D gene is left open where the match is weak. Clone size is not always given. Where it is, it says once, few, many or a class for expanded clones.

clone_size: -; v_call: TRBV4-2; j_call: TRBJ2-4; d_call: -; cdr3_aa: CASSPRPAGIQYF; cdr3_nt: TGTGCCAGCAGCCCCCGACCAGCAGGCATTCAGTACTTC
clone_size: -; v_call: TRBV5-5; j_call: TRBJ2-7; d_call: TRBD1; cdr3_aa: CASSYTGGTAYEQYF; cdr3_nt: TGTGCCAGCAGCTACACAGGGGGCACGGCGTACGAGCAGTACTTC
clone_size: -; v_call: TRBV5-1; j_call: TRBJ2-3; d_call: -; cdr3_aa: CASSLGQAEDVTQYF; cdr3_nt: TGCGCCAGCAGCTTGGGACAAGCGGAAGATGTTACGCAGTATTTT
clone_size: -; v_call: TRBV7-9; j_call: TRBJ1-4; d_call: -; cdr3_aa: CAGNMVGEGATNEKLFF; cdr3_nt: TGTGCCGGCAATATGGTGGGAGAAGGGGCAACTAATGAAAAACTGTTTTTT
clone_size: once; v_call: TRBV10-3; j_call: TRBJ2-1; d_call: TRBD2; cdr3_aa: CAISEYVAGGDEQFF; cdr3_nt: TGTGCCATCAGTGAGTATGTAGCGGGGGGAGATGAGCAGTTCTTC
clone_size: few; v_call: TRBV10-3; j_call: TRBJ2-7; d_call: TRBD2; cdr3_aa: CAIKSQSTGTTSSYEQYF; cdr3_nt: TGTGCCATCAAATCACAGTCCACCGGGACTACCAGCTCCTACGAGCAGTACTTC
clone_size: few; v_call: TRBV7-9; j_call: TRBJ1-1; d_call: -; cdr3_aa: CASGIVDLLRGTEAFF; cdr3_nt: TGTGCCAGCGGTATAGTCGATCTGCTCCGAGGCACTGAAGCTTTCTTT
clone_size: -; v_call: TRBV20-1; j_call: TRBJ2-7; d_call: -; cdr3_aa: CSASGQGGYEQYF; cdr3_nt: TGCAGTGCTAGTGGTCAGGGCGGCTACGAGCAGTACTTC
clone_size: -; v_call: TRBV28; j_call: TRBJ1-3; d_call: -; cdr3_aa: CASSSGSSGNTIYF; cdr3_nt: TGTGCCAGCAGTTCGGGCAGCTCTGGAAACACCATATATTTT
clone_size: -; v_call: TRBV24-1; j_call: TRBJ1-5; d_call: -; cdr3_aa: CATSDPTRGKPQHF; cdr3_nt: TGTGCCACCAGTGACCCTACAAGAGGGAAGCCCCAGCATTTT
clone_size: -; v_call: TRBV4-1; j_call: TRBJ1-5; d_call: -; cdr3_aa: CASSRWIGQPQHF; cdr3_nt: TGCGCCAGCAGCCGATGGATAGGGCAGCCCCAGCATTTT
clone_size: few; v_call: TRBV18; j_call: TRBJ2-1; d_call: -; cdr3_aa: CASSPRSGSSNEQFF; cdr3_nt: TGTGCCAGCTCACCACGATCCGGGAGCTCTAATGAGCAGTTCTTC
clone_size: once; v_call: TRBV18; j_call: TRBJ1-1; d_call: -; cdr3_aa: CASSPAENTEAFF; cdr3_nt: TGTGCCAGCTCGCCGGCGGAGAACACTGAAGCTTTCTTT
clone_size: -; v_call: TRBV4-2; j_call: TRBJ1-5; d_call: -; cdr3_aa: CASSQEEGVGNQPQHF; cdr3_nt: TGTGCCAGCAGCCAAGAAGAAGGGGTAGGCAATCAGCCCCAGCATTTT
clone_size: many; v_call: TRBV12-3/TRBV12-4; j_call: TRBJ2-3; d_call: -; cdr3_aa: CASSSGRQTTQYF; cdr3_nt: TGTGCCAGCAGTTCTGGTCGACAGACAACGCAGTATTTT
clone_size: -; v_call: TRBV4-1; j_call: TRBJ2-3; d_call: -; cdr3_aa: CASSQVVFDTQYF; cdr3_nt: TGCGCCAGCAGCCAAGTTGTATTCGATACGCAGTATTTT
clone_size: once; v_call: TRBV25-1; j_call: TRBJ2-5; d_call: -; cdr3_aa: CAGSEGGQQETQYF; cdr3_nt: TGTGCCGGCAGTGAAGGGGGTCAACAAGAGACCCAGTACTTC
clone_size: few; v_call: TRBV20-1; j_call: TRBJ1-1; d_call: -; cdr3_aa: CSARDLLNTEAFF; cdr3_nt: TGCAGTGCTAGAGATCTACTGAACACTGAAGCTTTCTTT
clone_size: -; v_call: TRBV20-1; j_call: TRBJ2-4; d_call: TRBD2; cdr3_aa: CSARSGTSDKNIQYF; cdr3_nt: TGCAGTGCTAGGTCCGGGACTAGCGATAAAAACATTCAGTACTTC
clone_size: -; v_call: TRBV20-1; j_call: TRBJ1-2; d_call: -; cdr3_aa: CGVKGPQLNYGYTF; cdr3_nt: TGCGGTGTGAAGGGGCCACAACTTAACTATGGCTACACCTTC
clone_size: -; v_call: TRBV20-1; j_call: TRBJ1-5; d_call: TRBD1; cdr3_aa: CSGEDRGISNQPQHF; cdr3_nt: TGCAGTGGCGAGGACAGGGGAATTAGCAATCAGCCCCAGCATTTT
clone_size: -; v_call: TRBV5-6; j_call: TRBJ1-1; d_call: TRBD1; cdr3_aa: CASSLYRGREAFF; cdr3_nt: TGTGCCAGCAGCTTGTACAGGGGTCGTGAAGCTTTCTTT
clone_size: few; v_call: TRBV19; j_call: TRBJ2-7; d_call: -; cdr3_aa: CASSIALDLFYEQYF; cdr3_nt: TGTGCCAGTAGTATAGCGTTAGACCTCTTCTACGAGCAGTACTTC
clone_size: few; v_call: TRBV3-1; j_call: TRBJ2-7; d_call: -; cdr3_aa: CASSQAQMGYYEQYF; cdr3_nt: TGTGCCAGCAGCCAAGCCCAAATGGGATATTACGAGCAGTACTTC
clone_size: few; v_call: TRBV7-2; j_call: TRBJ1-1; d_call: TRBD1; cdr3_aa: CASSPGGRSEAFF; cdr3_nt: TGTGCCAGCAGCCCAGGGGGCAGGTCTGAAGCTTTCTTT
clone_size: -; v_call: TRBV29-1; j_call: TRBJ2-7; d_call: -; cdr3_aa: CSVEGGVAYEQYF; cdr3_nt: TGCAGCGTTGAAGGAGGAGTCGCCTACGAGCAGTACTTC
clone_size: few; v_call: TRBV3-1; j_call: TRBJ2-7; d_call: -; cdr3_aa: CASSQAPGRYEQYF; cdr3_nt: TGTGCCAGCAGCCAAGCTCCAGGGAGGTACGAGCAGTACTTC
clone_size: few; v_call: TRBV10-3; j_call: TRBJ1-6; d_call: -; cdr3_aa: CAIRGSNLSSYNSPLHF; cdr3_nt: TGTGCCATCAGGGGGTCAAATCTTAGCTCCTATAATTCACCCCTCCACTTT
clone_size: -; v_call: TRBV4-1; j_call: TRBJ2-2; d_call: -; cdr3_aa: CASSRVGLIGAGGELFF; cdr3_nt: TGCGCCAGCAGCCGCGTCGGACTAATTGGGGCCGGCGGGGAGCTGTTTTTT
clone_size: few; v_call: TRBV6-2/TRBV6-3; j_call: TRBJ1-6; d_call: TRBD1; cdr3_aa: CASTHRDRGSPLHF; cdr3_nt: TGTGCCAGCACTCACCGGGACAGGGGTTCACCCCTCCACTTT